The clone carrying this TCR beta chain has only a few counts. As yet, its antigen is unknown. The TCR alpha and TCR beta cDNA libraries, bearing sample barcodes and UMIs, were generated by 5'RACE using constant-segment primers. TCRdb redid the calling of the 5' RACE reads with MiXCR, one entry per CDR3 protein. Among 240,000 or so distinct CDR3 sequences, 8% to 10% were seen once, and the ten largest hold more than 20%. This specimen belongs to a study of T-cell memory formation after mild COVID-19. Study results and caveats: Proof of SARS-CoV-2 specificity was absent for the second-wave clones that crested on day 37. The main location of contracting CD4+ clones was CM and EM, and that of contracting CD8+ clones was EMRA.

The CDR3 totals 16 residues. The germline CDR1 and CDR2 sequences are SGDLS and YYNGEE. Trimming pared 3 bases from V and 5 bases from J, leaving 20 bases between. Sequencing was carried out using PBMCs or a T cell subset sorted from them (not recorded which). This sequence was found in a man between 18 and 29 years old who had mild COVID-19 (a few samples of this study predate the infection). Cell type and time point are not known. V gene TRBV9 combines with J gene TRBJ1-1; D unclear. The CDR3 protein is CASSARRARETTEAFF. In DNA, the CDR3 is TGTGCCAGCAGCGCCCGGAGGGCTCGGGAAACAACTGAAGCTTTCTTT.